The clone carrying this T cell receptor (beta chain) was seen repeatedly, ten times or more. Antigen specificity is unknown. Germline is not matched at one junction end, which may reflect a read error. The sample belongs to a study of identical twins. Study-level results: The study reached conclusions through statistical analysis that was cross-sectional, not following the same donors.

After template switching added a universal primer site, the resulting cDNA carried unique molecular identifiers. TCRdb redid the calling of the 5' RACE reads with MiXCR, one entry per CDR3 protein. The sample yields some 710,000 distinct CDR3 sequences, 6.1% seen once. Healthy Caucasians supplied all donations. CDR3 length: 15 residues. CDR1 and CDR2 (germline): LGHDT, YNNKEL (reference sequence). This receptor was identified in a man younger than 35 in good health. The V call is TRBV3-1, the J call TRBJ2-3, with 8 bases that match TRBD1. Source material: naive T cells sorted from blood. In DNA, the CDR3 is TGCGCCAGCAGCTTACCGGGACAGGGCACAGATACGCAGTATTTT. It specifies CASSLPGQGTDTQYF.